Listed below are T cell receptor beta chains from one sample, sequenced in a study of Graves' ophthalmopathy and Graves' hyperthyroidism. Each CDR3 protein gets one entry after TCRdb re-called the multiplex PCR reads with MiXCR. The sample has hundreds of thousands of distinct CDR3 sequences, 22% seen once. Sequenced material: peripheral blood. The origin of the receptors is a woman younger than 35 with stable Graves' hyperthyroidism. Some clones in this sample may be carry-over from other donors' samples. Both conserved end residues are part of each CDR3. A D gene is named only where the DNA matches it firmly. For some rows the clone size is stated as once, few or many, or as a class when expanded; others skip it.

many	TRBV6-5	TRBJ2-7	TRBD2	CASSPPGGGSYEQYF	TGTGCCAGCAGTCCCCCCGGGGGGGGCTCCTACGAGCAGTACTTC
-	TRBV24-1	TRBJ2-2	-	CATSAQAGELLF	TGTGCCACCAGTGCTCAGGCTGGGGAGCTGTTGTTT
many	TRBV20-1	TRBJ2-7	TRBD2	CSARGGLAGVYEQYF	TGCAGTGCTAGAGGCGGACTAGCGGGGGTATACGAGCAGTACTTC
many	TRBV12-3/TRBV12-4	TRBJ2-5	TRBD2	CASTSGLAGYQETQYF	TGTGCCAGCACCAGCGGACTAGCGGGGTACCAAGAGACCCAGTACTTC
many	TRBV7-8	TRBJ1-1	-	CASSLALSGSNTEAFF	TGTGCCAGCAGCTTAGCGCTATCCGGTTCGAACACTGAAGCTTTCTTT
few	TRBV5-1	TRBJ2-2	TRBD1	CASTDRAENTGELFF	TGCGCCAGCACTGACAGGGCAGAGAACACCGGGGAGCTGTTTTTT
-	TRBV29-1	TRBJ1-1	-	CSVARTRNTEAFF	TGCAGCGTTGCTAGGACACGCAACACTGAAGCTTTCTTT
few	TRBV29-1	TRBJ2-2	-	CSVEENAGAPGELFF	TGCAGCGTTGAAGAAAACGCAGGGGCCCCCGGGGAGCTGTTTTTT
many	TRBV6-2/TRBV6-3	TRBJ2-7	TRBD2	CASSYGPSGAQEQYF	TGTGCCAGCAGTTACGGGCCTAGCGGGGCCCAAGAGCAGTACTTC
many	TRBV30	TRBJ2-2	TRBD2	CAWMGTTKPNTGELFF	TGTGCCTGGATGGGGACTACCAAACCGAACACCGGGGAGCTGTTTTTT
many	TRBV6-1	TRBJ2-7	-	CATSPGVSSYEQYF	TGTGCCACCTCCCCGGGGGTATCTTCCTACGAGCAGTACTTC
many	TRBV30	TRBJ1-1	-	CAWRAGWTEAFF	TGTGCCTGGAGGGCAGGGTGGACTGAAGCTTTCTTT
-	TRBV27	TRBJ1-2	-	CASSLNRVAAVNYGYTF	TGTGCCAGCAGTTTAAACCGTGTGGCAGCCGTTAACTATGGCTACACCTTC
many	TRBV28	TRBJ1-1	-	CASSAGWGNTEAFF	TGTGCCAGCAGCGCAGGGTGGGGGAACACTGAAGCTTTCTTT
many	TRBV2	TRBJ1-1	-	CASRPETGGTEAFF	TGTGCCAGCAGACCCGAGACAGGAGGCACTGAAGCTTTCTTT
few	TRBV12-3/TRBV12-4	TRBJ2-4	TRBD2	CASSLGGGAINIQYF	TGTGCCAGCAGTTTAGGCGGGGGGGCCATAAACATTCAGTACTTC
many	TRBV6-1	TRBJ1-2	-	CASSEAAGAEGYTF	TGTGCCAGCAGTGAAGCGGCAGGGGCGGAGGGCTACACCTTC
-	TRBV18	TRBJ2-2	-	CASSPRGASDTGELFF	TGTGCCAGCTCACCACGGGGCGCCTCGGACACCGGGGAGCTGTTTTTT
many	TRBV7-9	TRBJ1-5	-	CASSLPGNQPQHF	TGTGCCAGCAGCTTACCAGGCAATCAGCCCCAGCATTTT
many	TRBV2	TRBJ2-5	-	CASSRGPQETQYF	TGTGCCAGCAGCCGGGGTCCCCAAGAGACCCAGTACTTC
many	TRBV30	TRBJ1-5	-	CAWTQKRGLSNQPQHF	TGTGCCTGGACCCAAAAGCGGGGTTTGAGCAATCAGCCCCAGCATTTT
few	TRBV19	TRBJ1-2	-	CASSDQNYGYTF	TGTGCCAGTAGTGATCAAAACTATGGCTACACCTTC